This TCR beta chain was sequenced in a study of high-grade serous ovarian cancer treatment subgroups. This CDR3 has 14 residues. Per germline, CDR1 SNHLY and CDR2 FYNNEI. With 7 bases removed from V and 2 bases from J, the gap between germline ends came to 14 bases. Tumor samples were taken before definitive surgery or chemotherapy. The assay was immunoSEQ multiplex PCR, and TCRdb's table has in-frame clones only and misses some. The repertoire includes over 4,500 clones, 75% to 80% of them detected once, and approximately 10% sits in the top ten. In its sample, this clone was seen once. The sequencing sample was made of tumor tissue. The chain couples TRBV2 to TRBJ2-5; the D gene could be TRBD1 or TRBD2 (5 bases each). The clonotype was recovered from a human donor with high-grade serous ovarian cancer. The CDR3 region has the DNA TGTGCCAGCACCCCGGGACCCGGACAAGAGACCCAGTACTTC. As protein: CASTPGPGQETQYF.